Described below is a single TCR beta chain sequence and its context. What it binds is unknown. The V gene's germline CDR1 is SGHNT and CDR2 YYREEE (reference sequence). The V and J ends lost 0 bases and 7 bases respectively, with 10 bases between them. This CDR3 has 13 amino acids. This sample stems from a study of cytomegalovirus exposure and HLA in healthy donors. Study-wide results and limits: The later analysis indicated that the majority of CMV-associated TCR beta chains appeared HLA-restricted. A few of the chains that were CMV-associated were confirmed in vitro to be specific for CMV antigens. The Asian-associated ancestry cluster reportedly had fewer N-insertions than the approximately 690-donor mean in a later analysis. Follow-up analysis seemed to connect common viral pathogens with several of the most significant clusters identified.

Use of 60 Vbeta and 13 Jbeta primers characterized the PCR. The data were produced by immunoSEQ multiplex PCR, yet TCRdb's version contains in-frame clones alone and is incomplete. This table holds around 230,000 clones, around 84% found once. V gene TRBV5-4 combines with J gene TRBJ1-1; D is undetermined. The TCR originated in a girl aged 2-10 years in good health and CMV-seronegative. Sequencing input: PBMCs. The CDR3: CASSLGGINEAFF. The DNA for the CDR3 is TGTGCCAGCAGCTTGGGAGGCATAAATGAAGCTTTCTTT.